This T cell receptor beta chain was profiled in a study of shared clonotypes between healthy human individuals. Germline V lookup: CDR1 MDHEN, CDR2 SYDVKM. V was clipped by 5 bases and J by 6 bases; unmatched bases: 15. The CDR3 consists of 17 residues. Measured with immunoSEQ multiplex PCR; TCRdb has only the in-frame clones, and not every one. The data hold about 680,000 clones, with about 80% observed a single time. This clonotype originated in a woman in her twenties or thirties in good health. V usage is TRBV28 and J usage is TRBJ1-5; 8 bases fit TRBD1. Material for sequencing was memory CD4+ T cells sorted from blood. As to subset: CD45RA-negative fraction. Here the CDR3 reads CASSTRRDRLIVQPQHF. The DNA of the CDR3 is TGTGCCAGCAGTACCCGGCGGGACAGGCTTATCGTTCAGCCCCAGCATTTT.